The 8 T cell receptor beta chains below were found in one sample sequenced in a study of T-cell memory formation after mild COVID-19 (dated by TCRdb to 2020 to 2023). Library preparation used 5' RACE. The instrument given in TCRdb is Illumina NovaSeq 6000. The public reads were quality trimmed at Q25 with fastp and then assembled into clones with MiXCR by TCRdb, keeping productive beta chains. CDR3 protein sequences are deduplicated, and each keeps its most common genes and DNA. For this sample there are around 150,000 distinct CDR3 sequences; 9.5% to 13% appear just once. About 3.8% of the sample belongs to the ten largest clones. The sequenced sample was PBMCs or a T cell subset sorted from them (not recorded which). The receptors derive from a man aged 18 to 30 who had mild COVID-19 (a few samples of this study predate the infection). The sample titles of this study are shuffled in the database, so cell type and time point are left out; the donor was told from shared clones.

This clonotype has more than one count but fewer than ten. The gene calls are TRBV5-1 and TRBJ2-1; possibly TRBD2 for D (6 bases). This CDR3 is 15 amino acids long. V dropped 8 bases and J dropped 2 bases, with 17 bases sitting between them. Germline loops: CDR1 SGHRS, CDR2 YFSETQ. This CDR3 reads CASLAGKEPYNEQFF. DNA of the CDR3: TGCGCCAGTTTGGCGGGGAAGGAACCCTACAATGAGCAGTTCTTC.

Ten or more counts support this clonotype. This chain joins TRBV20-1 and TRBJ2-3; 10 bases line up with TRBD1. The CDR3 is made up of 14 amino acids. CDR1 DFQATT and CDR2 SNEGSKA come from the germline V gene (reference sequence). The J segment lost 4 bases and the V segment lost 4 bases, leaving 5 bases of the junction unmatched. The CDR3 sequence: CSAKRQGAPDTQYF. The CDR3 bases are TGCAGTGCTAAACGACAGGGGGCCCCAGATACGCAGTATTTT.

The J gene is TRBJ2-3, the V gene TRBV4-2, with 10 nucleotides matching TRBD2. The CDR3 runs 17 residues. Germline CDR1 reads LGHNA; CDR2 reads YNFKEQ. The ends lost 5 bases at V and 2 bases at J; junction bases unmatched: 10. DNA for the CDR3: TGTGCCAGCAGCTCCGGGTCTAGCGGGGGCCCCACAGATACGCAGTATTTT. Its protein is CASSSGSSGGPTDTQYF.

This clonotype has a handful of counts. The chain has TRBV3-1 and TRBJ1-6; no clear D. The CDR3 extends over 16 amino acids. Between the trimmed V and J ends, which lost 4 bases and 7 bases, there was a span of 17 bases. The germline gives CDR1 LGHDT, CDR2 YNNKEL (reference sequence). The CDR3 loop is CASSPSRTPGNSPLHF. The CDR3 coding sequence is TGTGCCAGCAGCCCTTCCAGGACCCCGGGGAATTCACCCCTCCACTTT. Together with reference TRBV3-1 and TRBJ1-6, the CDR3 gives the full variable domain: DTAVSQTPKYLVTQMGNDKSIKCEQNLGHDTMYWYKQDSKKFLKIMFSYNNKELIINETVPNRFSPKSPDKAHLNLHINSLELGDSAVYFCASSPSRTPGNSPLHFGNGTRLTVT.

This sequence joins TRBV5-1 and TRBJ2-7; tentative D call: TRBD1 (6 bases). Between the trimmed V and J ends, which lost 4 bases and 2 bases, there was a span of 16 bases. The CDR3 contains 15 residues. Germline V gene data show CDR1 as SGHRS and CDR2 as YFSETQ. In DNA, the CDR3 is TGCGCCAGCAGCGCCACCGGGACAAGGGCCTACGAGCAGTACTTC. Amino acids: CASSATGTRAYEQYF.

This clonotype has a handful of counts. V and J are TRBV18 and TRBJ2-1, with 7 bases that match TRBD1. Germline CDR1 is KGHSH and CDR2 is LQKENI. V dropped 3 bases and J dropped 9; count of bases not matched to a gene: 14. The CDR3 is 16 amino acids. The CDR3 bases are TGTGCCAGCTCACCCCGACAGGGATGGACTTCGGGTGAGCAGTTCTTC. Encoded protein: CASSPRQGWTSGEQFF.

The chain is built from TRBV13 and TRBJ2-1; 10 bases are shared with TRBD1. The CDR3 is 15 residues long. Trimming removed 2 bases from V and 7 bases from J; junction bases left unmatched: 5. Germline V gives CDR1 PRHDT, CDR2 FYEKMQ (reference sequence). The CDR3: CASSLRGQGRNEQFF. CDR3 nucleotide sequence: TGTGCCAGCAGCTTAAGGGGACAGGGGCGAAATGAGCAGTTCTTC.

This clonotype appeared a few times. The CDR3 region has the DNA TGTGCCAGCAGCGTTTCTCAGGGGGTCACTTCACCCCTCCACTTT. Translating gives CASSVSQGVTSPLHF. This chain uses TRBV9 with TRBJ1-6, with TRBD1 matching 7 bases. V shed 2 bases and J 9 bases; nucleotides not matched to a gene: 8. CDR1 and CDR2 from the germline V gene are SGDLS and YYNGEE. The CDR3 is 15 residues long.